The clone carrying this T cell receptor (beta chain) was found a few times. Trimming at V came to 10 bases and at J to 9 bases, leaving 12 bases not matched to a gene. The CDR3 loop spans 14 amino acids. The sample comes from a study of T cells in Graves' hyperthyroidism and ophthalmopathy. From RNA transcripts, TCR beta CDR3 regions were amplified. A first-round RT-PCR of the TCR CDR3 used the HTBI primer set. TCRdb analysed the multiplex PCR reads with MiXCR anew, one entry per CDR3 protein. The table lists about 600,000 distinct CDR3 sequences, 14% of them singletons. This receptor was identified in a woman in her forties or fifties with Graves' ophthalmopathy. The rearrangement joins TRBV12-3 or TRBV12-4 to TRBJ2-1; 10 bases agree with TRBD2. The sample was blood. CDR3 loop: CATYSGRALGEQFF. The CDR3 DNA sequence: TGTGCCACCTACAGCGGGAGGGCCCTCGGTGAGCAGTTCTTC.